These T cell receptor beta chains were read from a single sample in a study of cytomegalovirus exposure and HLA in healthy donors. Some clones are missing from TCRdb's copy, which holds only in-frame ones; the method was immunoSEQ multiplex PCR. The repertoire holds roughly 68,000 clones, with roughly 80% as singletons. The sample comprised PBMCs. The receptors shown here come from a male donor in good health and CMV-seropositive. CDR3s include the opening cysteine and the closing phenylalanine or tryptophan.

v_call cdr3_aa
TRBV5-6 CASSLAVYSYEQYF
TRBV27 CASSLPGPRAEAFF
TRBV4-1 CASSQSPFNYGYTF
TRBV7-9 CASSPPQGAVAEAFF
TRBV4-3 CASSQVGLGQGHGYTF
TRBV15 CATSADRGHGYTF
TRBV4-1 CASSQGLRGQGIHPLHF
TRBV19 CASSIEGGALYEQYF
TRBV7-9 CASSSIVSGYYEQYF
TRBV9 CASSVDGASAQETQYF
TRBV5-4 CASSLFTARPNNEQFF
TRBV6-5 CASSSQGIRTDTQYF
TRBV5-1 CASSLGQVGQPQHF
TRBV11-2 CASSLEIARAGEQYF
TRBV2 CASTANYGYTF
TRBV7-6 CASSPQGQTSYEQYF
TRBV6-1 CASGGLGRVGTQYF
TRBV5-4 CASSPITGLGANYGYTF
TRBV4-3 CASSQRGGKETQYF
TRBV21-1 CASSKADSGVSRGYNEQFF
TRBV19 CASSYMNEQFF
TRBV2 CASSPRTSGGAQFF
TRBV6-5 CASSLQGAPGELFF
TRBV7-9 CASTDETGDSYEQYF
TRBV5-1 CASSLSPPGGETQYF
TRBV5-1 CASSKDTLANYGYTF
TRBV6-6 CASSTQGNQPQHF
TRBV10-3 CAINPGQGGPLYYF
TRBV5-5 CASSMGHFSEQYF
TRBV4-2 CASSQEARGGRETQYF
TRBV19 CASSIVRRGSYGYTF
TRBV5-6 CASSLPRDNLIGEQYF
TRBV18 CASSEDRGNQPQHF
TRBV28 CASGDRGSYEQYF
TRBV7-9 CASSYRTSGGAVLDTQYF
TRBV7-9 CASSNSRQHQSYEQYF
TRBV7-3 CASSLKPGIAGASYNEQFF
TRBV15 CATSRATGGSIKNIQYF
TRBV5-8 CASSQTGVGANVLTF
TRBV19 CASTLSGNTDTQYF
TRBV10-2 CATSTNVYEQYF
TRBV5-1 CASSPERGNTWNTGELFF
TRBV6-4 CASSEGPGGSSTDTQYF
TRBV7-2 CASSLRGSNQPQHF
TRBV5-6 CASSLAGSGAAKNIQYF
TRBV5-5 CASSLFAGMQETQYF
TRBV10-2 CASSGGFPGELFF
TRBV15 CATSSISGQGKTHEQYF
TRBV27 CASSLVGSGDTQYF
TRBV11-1 CASSAFTVGGAGNEQFF
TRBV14 CASRRTSGFTDTQYF
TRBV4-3 CASSQDQDRATEAFF
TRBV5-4 CASSQEVAYYPYEQYF
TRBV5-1 CASSFKTGLNPGWSTEAFF
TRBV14 CASSQAGGRSGVGYTF